This T cell receptor (beta chain) emerged from a study of blood T cell repertoires in COVID-19 (TCRdb year 2020). For the wider study: Collaborator samples came from the United States, Italy and Spain and covered acute and convalescent phases of COVID-19. Subjects who had been exposed to COVID-19, were actively infected with it, or had recovered from it provided the deeply sampled blood TCRbeta repertoires that made up the dataset. The prospective study material was composed of cDNA or gDNA derived from T cells, B-cell-depleted T cells, or PBMCs. The samples were drawn from the first 160 participants of the ongoing ImmuneRACE study and from more than 1,000 subjects provided by 6 global collaborators. The repertoires were released in a freely available public database intended as a resource for research on the immune response to SARS-CoV-2. Nearly every sample came with metadata listing a de-identified subject ID, COVID-19 status, age in years and sex. HLA class I and class II types, where available, came from metadata supplied by the sample provider rather than from assay-based typing. Overall study results and their limits: Clinical and demographic metadata were provided uncurated, with the amount varying by source and participant.

A second Seattle source provided samples from volunteer blood donors who had recovered from COVID-19. Collaborating institutions collected whole blood in K2EDTA tubes following their own protocols. For TCRbeta analysis, collaborator samples were shipped as frozen whole blood, as isolated PBMCs, or as DNA extracted from either sample type. Note on this clone: It lacks a known antigen. No quality values exist for individual bases; no much larger clone is one base distant.

The immunoSEQ Assay, a bias-controlled multiplex PCR, was used to amplify TCRbeta CDR3 regions from genomic DNA. The original pipeline was this. The number of nucleated cells in each sample was estimated by amplification of reference gene primers within the assay. To quantify the absolute abundance of each unique TCRbeta CDR3 rearrangement, sequence reads were collapsed and filtered. For each sample, productive Simpson clonality was calculated as the square root of Simpson's diversity index over productive rearrangements. TCRdb limited this immuneACCESS table to in-frame rearrangements with V and J called. A share of clones is missing; checked studies link under half to unresolved V genes, and the rest is unexplained. Clone size and V and J calls were adopted from that table, with D and trimming inferred from the DNA. This sample gives around 230,000 clones in total; just over 85% of them show up just once. The ten largest account for roughly 2.3% of the sample.

Specimen: peripheral blood. The receptor comes from a man aged 25-45 years who had recovered from COVID-19.

Read as DNA, the sequence is TGTGCCAGCAGCCCAAGCCGGGGGGCGCGTACTGAAAAACTGTTTTTT. Translated, this gives CASSPSRGARTEKLFF. The V gene is TRBV4-2 and the J gene is TRBJ1-4; the D gene is perhaps TRBD1, from 6 matching bases. The CDR3, cysteine through phenylalanine, is 16 amino acids long. Only the CDR3 DNA is retained, 48 bases long and in frame from the first base. CDR1 LGHNA and CDR2 YNFKEQ are derived from the germline V gene. The junction shows trimming of 4 bases on V and 7 bases on J, plus 19 bases between the germline ends.